Below, 21 T cell receptor beta chains from the same sample are listed, as sequenced in a study of shared clonotypes between healthy human individuals. Sequencing was performed with immunoSEQ multiplex PCR; in TCRdb, only in-frame clones are kept and a portion is missing. The sample includes a few hundred thousand clones, around 87% of them seen just once. Sequencing input: memory CD8+ T cells sorted from blood. Specified subset: CD45RO+ cells pooled with CCR7-negative TemRA cells. The receptors derive from a man aged 18 to 29 in good health.

About this clone itself: Other DNA variants within this sample encode the same CDR3. The V and J genes are TRBV27 and TRBJ2-1; D unclear. CDR1 and CDR2 (germline): MNHEY, SMNVEV (reference sequence). The CDR3 consists of 15 residues. Trimming pared 0 bases from V and 4 bases from J, leaving 10 bases between. The DNA for the CDR3 is TGTGCCAGCAGTTTATCAGGAGAAGGGTACAATGAGCAGTTCTTC. This translates into CASSLSGEGYNEQFF.

The chain has TRBV7-9 and TRBJ2-7; the D gene is possibly TRBD1 (5 bases). The CDR3 covers 13 residues. Per the germline V gene, CDR1 is SEHNR and CDR2 is FQNEAQ (reference sequence). The ends were cut back, 6 bases at V and 7 bases at J, with 16 bases in the middle. The CDR3 here is CASSQTSGWEQYF. DNA of the CDR3: TGTGCCAGCAGTCAAACATCAGGGTGGGAGCAGTACTTC.

The chain has TRBV5-6 and TRBJ2-5; 12 bases are shared with TRBD2. The junction had 5 bases not matched to a gene; V was cut back by 0 bases and J by 2 bases. Germline V gene lookup returns CDR1 SGHDT and CDR2 YYEEEE. The CDR3 spans 17 residues. CDR3 nucleotides: TGTGCCAGCAGCTTGGCCGTTGGACTAGCGGGGCAAGAGACCCAGTACTTC. Protein product: CASSLAVGLAGQETQYF.

This clone was counted once. The chain employs TRBV9 and TRBJ2-7; a possible D gene is TRBD2 (6 bases). V dropped 3 bases and J dropped 5 bases, with 12 bases sitting between them. The CDR3 covers 13 residues. Germline CDR1 SGDLS, CDR2 YYNGEE. The CDR3 protein is CASSGGLRDEQYF. DNA for the CDR3: TGTGCCAGCAGCGGGGGACTGAGGGACGAGCAGTACTTC.

The J gene is TRBJ2-7, the V gene TRBV7-9, with 10 bases matching TRBD1. This CDR3 spans 16 amino acids. Germline V CDR1 and CDR2: SEHNR, FQNEAQ (reference sequence). Losses at the gene ends were 5 bases for V and 4 bases for J; bases not matched to a gene: 11. CDR3 amino acids: CASSPTSDRGLYEQYF. CDR3 nucleotide sequence: TGTGCCAGCAGCCCAACCTCTGACAGGGGGCTGTACGAGCAGTACTTC.

This clone has only one observation. This chain uses TRBV27 with TRBJ2-2; D is undetermined. V lost 2 bases and J lost 0, with 4 bases in between. This CDR3 comprises 14 residues. Germline V gene data show CDR1 as MNHEY and CDR2 as SMNVEV (reference sequence). The CDR3 DNA sequence: TGTGCCAGCAGTTTAGGTGCGAACACCGGGGAGCTGTTTTTT. This gives the protein CASSLGANTGELFF.

This chain connects TRBV4-1 to TRBJ1-1, with D perhaps TRBD1 (5 bases). Trimming removed 2 bases at V and 8 bases at J, with 12 bases between. There are 13 residues in the CDR3. The germline gives CDR1 MGHRA, CDR2 YSYEKL. CDR3 sequence (DNA): TGCGCCAGCAGCCAACAATGGGACTTAGAAGCTTTCTTT. The encoded protein is CASSQQWDLEAFF.

The rearrangement uses TRBV7-2 and TRBJ2-5, with a weak D call TRBD2 (6 bases). Trimming took 1 base from V and 5 from J, leaving 17 bases between them. CDR3 size: 16 residues. CDR1 SGHTA and CDR2 FQGNSA come from the germline V gene. CDR3 nucleotides: TGTGCCAGCAGCTTAGTAGGTCGGGGGACGTCGGAGACCCAGTACTTC. Translating gives CASSLVGRGTSETQYF.

The chain has TRBV30 and TRBJ2-5; possible D gene TRBD1, 6 bases. V lost 0 bases to trimming and J lost 5 bases, with 16 bases between them. Germline V gives CDR1 GTSNPN, CDR2 SVGIG (reference sequence). This CDR3 region has 15 residues. This CDR3 is CAWSVSVGAGETQYF. CDR3 nucleotide sequence: TGTGCCTGGAGTGTGTCTGTGGGGGCAGGGGAGACCCAGTACTTC.

CDR3 loop: CASGTLFYYGYTF. CDR3 bases: TGTGCCAGTGGTACCCTATTCTACTATGGCTACACCTTC. The chain combines TRBV19 with TRBJ1-2, with unresolved D. The V end was cut by 8 bases, the J end by 3 bases, with 13 bases between. Germline CDR1 reads LNHDA; CDR2 reads SQIVND (reference sequence). This CDR3 is 13 amino acids long.

This chain uses TRBV28 with TRBJ1-1; D is ambiguous. This CDR3 spans 11 amino acids. CDR1 and CDR2 (germline): MDHEN, SYDVKM. Trimming stripped 5 bases from V and 8 bases from J, with 9 bases between. The CDR3 nucleotides are TGTGCCAGCAGTGAGACGGCCGAAGCTTTCTTT. Amino acids: CASSETAEAFF.

About this clone: Only one base separates this from a far larger clonotype, so it likely reflects a read error. Other DNA sequences of this sample code for an identical CDR3. This chain uses TRBV7-7 with TRBJ2-7, with 9 positions matching TRBD1. The CDR3 totals 15 residues. Germline V gene lookup returns CDR1 SSHAT and CDR2 FNYEAQ (reference sequence). Written as DNA, the CDR3 is TGTGCTAGCAGCCCCGGGACAGGGAGCTCCTACGAGCAGTACTTC. Its translation: CASSPGTGSSYEQYF.

V is TRBV4-3 and J is TRBJ1-1; D is perhaps TRBD1 (6 bases). Trimming stripped 4 bases from V and 3 bases from J, with 12 bases between. There are 14 residues in the CDR3. Germline CDR1 is LGHNA and CDR2 is YSLEER. The CDR3 reads CASSRDTGDTEAFF. CDR3 coding DNA: TGCGCCAGCAGCCGGGACACCGGGGACACTGAAGCTTTCTTT.

This rearrangement joins TRBV23-1 to TRBJ2-1; 8 bases align to TRBD2. TRBV23-1 qualifies as an ORF whose function is uncertain. Trimming cost V 0 bases and J 9 bases; bases outside gene matches: 19. This CDR3 is 19 amino acids long. CDR3 protein: CASSQSQWPGLGLTREQFF. The CDR3, as DNA: TGCGCCAGCAGTCAATCGCAGTGGCCGGGACTAGGGCTAACCCGTGAGCAGTTCTTC.

The V call is TRBV28, the J call TRBJ2-3, with unresolved D. The CDR3 has 13 residues. CDR1 is MDHEN and CDR2 is SYDVKM in the germline V gene. Trimming stripped 8 bases from V and 1 base from J, with 10 bases between. The CDR3: CASEGKGTDTQYF. The CDR3 coding sequence is TGTGCCAGCGAAGGTAAAGGCACAGATACGCAGTATTTT.

This chain connects TRBV30 to TRBJ2-1; TRBD2 is a possible D gene (6 bases). CDR1 and CDR2 (germline): GTSNPN, SVGIG (reference sequence). V lost 3 bases and J lost 4, with 13 bases in between. CDR3 size: 14 residues. The CDR3 nucleotides read TGTGCCTGGAGACCGGAAGCGGGTTACAATGAGCAGTTCTTC. This gives the protein CAWRPEAGYNEQFF.

The chain carries TRBV27 and TRBJ2-7, with 7 bases fitting TRBD1. The germline CDR1 and CDR2 sequences are MNHEY and SMNVEV (reference sequence). The CDR3 sequence is 14 residues long. Trimming cost V 4 bases and J 3 bases; bases outside gene matches: 6. The CDR3 DNA reads TGTGCCAGCAGTTCGGACCGGGACAGCTACGAGCAGTACTTC. Its translation is CASSSDRDSYEQYF.

The chain has TRBV6-5 and TRBJ1-1; 10 nucleotides match TRBD1. CDR1 and CDR2 from the germline V gene are MNHEY and SVGAGI. V lost 2 bases to trimming and J lost 5 bases; unmatched junction nucleotides: 5. The CDR3 covers 15 residues. The CDR3 sequence is CASSYGTGEGTEAFF. For the CDR3, the DNA is TGTGCCAGCAGTTACGGGACAGGGGAAGGTACTGAAGCTTTCTTT.

The chain is built from TRBV5-4 and TRBJ2-7; TRBD1 aligns across 9 bases. Losses at the gene ends were 4 bases for V and 1 base for J; bases not matched to a gene: 6. The CDR3 sequence is 15 residues long. Germline lookup yields CDR1 SGHNT and CDR2 YYREEE (reference sequence). The CDR3 nucleotides read TGTGCCAGCAGCCGCCCCGGGACAGGGTCCTACGAGCAGTACTTC. It yields the protein CASSRPGTGSYEQYF.

The chain is built from TRBV4-1 and TRBJ1-1; no clear D. V dropped 5 bases and J dropped 1 base, with 5 bases sitting between them. The CDR3 is 12 residues long. Germline V gene lookup returns CDR1 MGHRA and CDR2 YSYEKL. The CDR3 nucleotides are TGCGCCAGCAGCTACGGGAACACTGAAGCTTTCTTT. Protein product: CASSYGNTEAFF.

The V and J genes are TRBV7-9 and TRBJ1-2; a possible D gene is TRBD1 (6 bases). Trimming took off 6 bases at V and 8 bases at J, with 10 bases between the two ends. Germline CDR1 SEHNR, CDR2 FQNEAQ (reference sequence). This CDR3 is built from 11 residues. CDR3 region: CASRSQGGYTF. The CDR3 DNA reads as TGTGCCAGCAGGTCCCAGGGGGGCTACACCTTC.